This is a list of T cell receptor beta chains from one sample in a study of response to subunit inactivated influenza vaccine. TCRdb reprocessed the RT-PCR reads via MiXCR and lists one record per CDR3 protein. The sample holds fewer than 250,000 distinct CDR3 sequences, roughly an eighth seen once. The sample here was CD8+ T cells sorted from PBMCs, taken less than 6 days after vaccination. The receptors derive from a man aged 45-60 years who received an inactivated influenza vaccine. Both conserved end residues are part of each CDR3.

cdr3_aa: CASSFEGWNEKLFF
j_call: TRBJ1-4
v_call: TRBV12-3/TRBV12-4

cdr3_aa: CASSLTGAGDSGF
j_call: TRBJ2-7
v_call: TRBV5-1

cdr3_aa: CAINPGTNTGELFF
j_call: TRBJ2-2
v_call: TRBV10-3

cdr3_aa: CASSPGAANTEAFF
j_call: TRBJ1-1
v_call: TRBV27

cdr3_aa: CASSLVHGLGRANVLTF
j_call: TRBJ2-6
v_call: TRBV6-5

cdr3_aa: CASSPGLAGLNEQFF
j_call: TRBJ2-1
v_call: TRBV4-3

cdr3_aa: CASSQGTLRDRGFSNQPQHF
j_call: TRBJ1-5
v_call: TRBV4-2

cdr3_aa: CASSQVDGSRGYTF
j_call: TRBJ1-2
v_call: TRBV4-1

cdr3_aa: CSARGLGTGDEKLFF
j_call: TRBJ1-4
v_call: TRBV20-1

cdr3_aa: CASSYGTGTYNEQFF
j_call: TRBJ2-1
v_call: TRBV6-2/TRBV6-3

cdr3_aa: CSATTSGRAYNEQFF
j_call: TRBJ2-1
v_call: TRBV20-1

cdr3_aa: CASSLAVGGEQYF
j_call: TRBJ2-7
v_call: TRBV11-3

cdr3_aa: CAISGDGTGELFF
j_call: TRBJ2-2
v_call: TRBV10-3

cdr3_aa: CASSRDQNYEQYF
j_call: TRBJ2-7
v_call: TRBV10-1

cdr3_aa: CSARSQITGTSGRFGEQFF
j_call: TRBJ2-1
v_call: TRBV20-1

cdr3_aa: CSVTMQGTNEKLFF
j_call: TRBJ1-4
v_call: TRBV29-1

cdr3_aa: CASATSGGFTDTQYF
j_call: TRBJ2-3
v_call: TRBV2

cdr3_aa: CATKGPDSQETQYF
j_call: TRBJ2-5
v_call: TRBV15

cdr3_aa: CASSTGTGGAPYEQYF
j_call: TRBJ2-7
v_call: TRBV28

cdr3_aa: CASSPSGANEKLFF
j_call: TRBJ1-4
v_call: TRBV7-8

cdr3_aa: CSVQGASYEQYF
j_call: TRBJ2-7
v_call: TRBV29-1

cdr3_aa: CASSSGQGSGNEQFF
j_call: TRBJ2-1
v_call: TRBV5-1

cdr3_aa: CASTRGLGVLREQFF
j_call: TRBJ2-1
v_call: TRBV12-3/TRBV12-4

cdr3_aa: CASSIRRTGVLAGANVLTF
j_call: TRBJ2-6
v_call: TRBV5-1

cdr3_aa: CASSYYAAATSYNEQFF
j_call: TRBJ2-1
v_call: TRBV6-5

cdr3_aa: CASSFRGLAHPEQFF
j_call: TRBJ2-1
v_call: TRBV7-9

cdr3_aa: CASSQDRADNTGELFF
j_call: TRBJ2-2
v_call: TRBV4-3

cdr3_aa: CASSVGLAASEQYF
j_call: TRBJ2-7
v_call: TRBV9

cdr3_aa: CASSLTGNTGELFF
j_call: TRBJ2-2
v_call: TRBV5-6

cdr3_aa: CASSPRTSGRAPNTGELFF
j_call: TRBJ2-2
v_call: TRBV28

cdr3_aa: CATSGYGSNYGYTF
j_call: TRBJ1-2
v_call: TRBV15

cdr3_aa: CASSPGTGPQHF
j_call: TRBJ1-5
v_call: TRBV7-8

cdr3_aa: CASSLGYGTDTGELFF
j_call: TRBJ2-2
v_call: TRBV7-9

cdr3_aa: CASSLIHYEQYF
j_call: TRBJ2-7
v_call: TRBV7-2

cdr3_aa: CASSYGPRINEQFF
j_call: TRBJ2-1
v_call: TRBV6-5

cdr3_aa: CASSEWTGTEQYF
j_call: TRBJ2-7
v_call: TRBV25-1

cdr3_aa: CASSLEGRVTEAFF
j_call: TRBJ1-1
v_call: TRBV5-1

cdr3_aa: CASSRSSSYNSPLHF
j_call: TRBJ1-6
v_call: TRBV4-1

cdr3_aa: CASNSRYNPYEQYF
j_call: TRBJ2-7
v_call: TRBV7-2

cdr3_aa: CASSLLARRTEAFF
j_call: TRBJ1-1
v_call: TRBV28

cdr3_aa: CSAREYGNQPQHF
j_call: TRBJ1-5
v_call: TRBV20-1

cdr3_aa: CASSLVGRTGELFF
j_call: TRBJ2-2
v_call: TRBV7-9

cdr3_aa: CASSQETGASYEQYF
j_call: TRBJ2-7
v_call: TRBV4-3

cdr3_aa: CASSHRGHKWKYF
j_call: TRBJ2-7
v_call: TRBV28

cdr3_aa: CASSWGAGSYNEQFF
j_call: TRBJ2-1
v_call: TRBV25-1

cdr3_aa: CSAPSGGGEVAPLHF
j_call: TRBJ1-6
v_call: TRBV20-1

cdr3_aa: CASSLSGSNSPLHF
j_call: TRBJ1-6
v_call: TRBV28

cdr3_aa: CASSGRYDNEQFF
j_call: TRBJ2-1
v_call: TRBV9

cdr3_aa: CASSASLAGWDTQYF
j_call: TRBJ2-3
v_call: TRBV2

cdr3_aa: CSARDYSGGAPVDTQYF
j_call: TRBJ2-3
v_call: TRBV20-1

cdr3_aa: CASNTGTSGYNEQFF
j_call: TRBJ2-1
v_call: TRBV19

cdr3_aa: CASSVKQGFISYEQYF
j_call: TRBJ2-7
v_call: TRBV27

cdr3_aa: CATSDFSNQPQHF
j_call: TRBJ1-5
v_call: TRBV24-1